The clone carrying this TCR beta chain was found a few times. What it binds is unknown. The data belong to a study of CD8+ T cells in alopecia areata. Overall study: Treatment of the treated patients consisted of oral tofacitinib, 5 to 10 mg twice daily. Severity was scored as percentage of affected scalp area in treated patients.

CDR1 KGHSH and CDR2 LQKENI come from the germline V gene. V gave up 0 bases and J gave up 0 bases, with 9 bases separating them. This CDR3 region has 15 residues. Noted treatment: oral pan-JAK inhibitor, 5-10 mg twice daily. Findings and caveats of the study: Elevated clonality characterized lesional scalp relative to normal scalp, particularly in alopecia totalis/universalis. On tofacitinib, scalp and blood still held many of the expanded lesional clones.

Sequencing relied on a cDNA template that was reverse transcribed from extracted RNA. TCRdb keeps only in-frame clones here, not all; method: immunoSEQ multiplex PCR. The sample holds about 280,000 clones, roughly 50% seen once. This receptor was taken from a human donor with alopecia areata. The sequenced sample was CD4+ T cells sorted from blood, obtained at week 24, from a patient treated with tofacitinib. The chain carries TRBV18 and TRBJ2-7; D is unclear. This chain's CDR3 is CASSPPSVSSYEQYF. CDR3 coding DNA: TGTGCCAGCTCACCACCTTCCGTGAGCTCCTACGAGCAGTACTTC.